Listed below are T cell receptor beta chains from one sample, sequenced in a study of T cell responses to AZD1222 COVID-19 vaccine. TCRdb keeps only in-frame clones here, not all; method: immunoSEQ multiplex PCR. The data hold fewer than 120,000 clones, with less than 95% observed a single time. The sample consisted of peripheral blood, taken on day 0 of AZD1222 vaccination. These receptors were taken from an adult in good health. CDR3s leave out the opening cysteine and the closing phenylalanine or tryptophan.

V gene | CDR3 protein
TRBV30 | AWDRGTGGYT
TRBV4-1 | ASSPAQGLAGGNTGELF
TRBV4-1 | ASSHSGTSGYEQY
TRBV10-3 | AISEGLTLLGAF
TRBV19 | ASSIRRPNPRYSGNTIY
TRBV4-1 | ASSHGGYGYT
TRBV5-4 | ASSFQLGLSYEQY
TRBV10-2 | ATRGQITEAF
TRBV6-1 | ASSESLLAGAYEQY
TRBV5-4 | ASSFPRDEKLF
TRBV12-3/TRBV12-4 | ASRDSNEKLF
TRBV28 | ASSLVQGHNQPQH
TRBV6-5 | ASRTGGSYT
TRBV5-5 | ASSPGRSSRETQY
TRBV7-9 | ASSFGRQGTNEKLF
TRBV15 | ATSRGPGGQVPQH
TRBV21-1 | ASSIHRVYEQY
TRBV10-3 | AISGHDRYTEAF
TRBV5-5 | ASSFSGLAGPETQY
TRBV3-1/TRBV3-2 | ASSRQETQY
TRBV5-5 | ASSFQPASNQPQH
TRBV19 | ASSGGGTSLETQY
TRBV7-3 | ASSLSGSGELF
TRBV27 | ASRPPGGSSGNTIY
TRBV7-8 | ASTRRDSIYEQY
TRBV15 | ATSSSGNEQF
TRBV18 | ASSLQEGENYGYT
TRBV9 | ASSVGGGGDNEQF
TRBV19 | ASSVGQSYEQY
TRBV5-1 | ASSLLTGEGTEAF
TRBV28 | ASSFPHRGTSTDTQY
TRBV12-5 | ASGLVLGEIVDQPQH
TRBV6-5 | ASIGDRGGNSPLH
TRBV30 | AWSVQGETQY
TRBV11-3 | ASSRSGTGVPRELF
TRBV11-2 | ASSLDSFAGRLSPLH
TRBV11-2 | ASSFGSIEAF
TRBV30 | AWTGNSKSPLH
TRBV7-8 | ANSLQSNQPQH
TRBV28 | ASNGRGGNYGYT
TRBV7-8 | ASSLGGQGTGELF
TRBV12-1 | ASSFGNVNTEAF
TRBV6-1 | ASSDPGSSYNSPLH
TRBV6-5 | ASRVAHSGNTIY
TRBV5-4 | ASSSGTGGYNEQF
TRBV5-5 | ASSRTQTVSSGNTIY
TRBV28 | ASSLQGPNEKLF
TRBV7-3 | ASSLSGQGNTEAF
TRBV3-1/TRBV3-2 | ASSQGQGSYGYT
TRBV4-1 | ASSQGRTGELF
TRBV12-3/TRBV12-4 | ASSSGQGKEQY
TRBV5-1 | ASSLGAANSPLH
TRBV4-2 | ASSQGGSGGASDTQY
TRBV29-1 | SAGTSYEQY